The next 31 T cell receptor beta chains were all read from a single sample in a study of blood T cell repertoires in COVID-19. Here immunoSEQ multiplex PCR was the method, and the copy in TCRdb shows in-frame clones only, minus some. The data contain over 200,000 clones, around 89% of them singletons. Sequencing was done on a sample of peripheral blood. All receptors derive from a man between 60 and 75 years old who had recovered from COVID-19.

The CDR3 DNA reads TGTGCCAGCAGCCCCACTAGCGGGGGGTCGTCGAGCGCCTACGAGCAGTACTTC. Protein: CASSPTSGGSSSAYEQYF. The chain is built from TRBV9 and TRBJ2-7; 12 bases are a match to TRBD2. The CDR3 covers 18 residues. Trimming took 4 bases from V and 2 from J; bases not matched to a gene: 13. Germline-derived CDR1 and CDR2 are SGDLS and YYNGEE.

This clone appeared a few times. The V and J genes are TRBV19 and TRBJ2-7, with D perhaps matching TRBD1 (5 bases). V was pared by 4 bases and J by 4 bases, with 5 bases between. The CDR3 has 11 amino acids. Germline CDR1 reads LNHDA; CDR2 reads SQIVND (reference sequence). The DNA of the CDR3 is TGTGCCAGTAGTACAGGGTACGAGCAGTACTTC. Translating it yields CASSTGYEQYF.

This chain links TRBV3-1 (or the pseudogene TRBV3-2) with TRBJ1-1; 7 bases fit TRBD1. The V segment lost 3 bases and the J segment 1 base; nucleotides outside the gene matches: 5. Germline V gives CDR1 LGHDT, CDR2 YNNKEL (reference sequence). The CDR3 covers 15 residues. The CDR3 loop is CASSHHDRANTEAFF. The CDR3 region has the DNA TGTGCCAGCAGCCACCACGACAGGGCGAACACTGAAGCTTTCTTT.

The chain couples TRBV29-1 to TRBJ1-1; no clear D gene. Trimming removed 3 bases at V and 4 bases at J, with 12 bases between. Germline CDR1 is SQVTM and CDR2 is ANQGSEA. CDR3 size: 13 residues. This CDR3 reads CSVDRGSGTEAFF. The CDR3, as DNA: TGCAGCGTTGATCGGGGATCTGGCACTGAAGCTTTCTTT.

This chain's CDR3 is CAWSFFRVLVGGELFF. The CDR3 nucleotides are TGTGCCTGGAGTTTCTTCAGGGTGTTAGTCGGCGGGGAGCTGTTTTTT. The gene calls are TRBV30 and TRBJ2-2, with a tentative D call TRBD1 (5 bases). Germline CDR1 reads GTSNPN; CDR2 reads SVGIG (reference sequence). The V and J ends lost 2 bases and 7 bases respectively, with 20 bases between them. The CDR3 spans 16 residues.

The CDR3 sequence is CASSQDLAGLSTNEKLFF. The CDR3 nucleotides are TGTGCCAGCAGCCAAGATTTGGCAGGACTCTCAACTAATGAAAAACTGTTTTTT. The chain couples TRBV4-2 to TRBJ1-4; D uncertain. Trimming removed 0 bases at V and 0 bases at J, with 14 bases between. Germline values: CDR1 LGHNA, CDR2 YNFKEQ. This CDR3 has 18 amino acids.

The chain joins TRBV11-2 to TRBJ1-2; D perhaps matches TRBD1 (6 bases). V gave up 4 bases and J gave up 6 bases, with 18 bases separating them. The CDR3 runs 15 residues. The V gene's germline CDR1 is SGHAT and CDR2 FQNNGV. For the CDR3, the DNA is TGTGCCAGCAGCTCCCCTAAAACAGGGATGAATGGCTACACCTTC. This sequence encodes CASSSPKTGMNGYTF. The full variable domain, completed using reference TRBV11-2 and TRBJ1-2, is EAGVAQSPRYKIIEKRQSVAFWCNPISGHATLYWYQQILGQGPKLLIQFQNNGVVDDSQLPKDRFSAERLKGVDSTLKIQPAKLEDSAVYLCASSSPKTGMNGYTFGSGTRLTVV.

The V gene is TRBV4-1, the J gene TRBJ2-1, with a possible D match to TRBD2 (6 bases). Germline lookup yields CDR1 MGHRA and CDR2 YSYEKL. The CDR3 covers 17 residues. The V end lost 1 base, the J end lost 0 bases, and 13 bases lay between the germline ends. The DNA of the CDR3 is TGCGCCAGCAGCCAAGCCTCGGGAGATAGCTCCTACAATGAGCAGTTCTTC. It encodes CASSQASGDSSYNEQFF.

CDR3 bases: TGTGCCAGCTCAAGCAGACTCCAAGATACGCAGTATTTT. Translating gives CASSSRLQDTQYF. V gene TRBV18 combines with J gene TRBJ2-3, with no clear D. The CDR3 loop spans 13 amino acids. The V end lost 5 bases, the J end lost 5 bases, and 11 bases lay between the germline ends. Per germline, CDR1 KGHSH and CDR2 LQKENI.

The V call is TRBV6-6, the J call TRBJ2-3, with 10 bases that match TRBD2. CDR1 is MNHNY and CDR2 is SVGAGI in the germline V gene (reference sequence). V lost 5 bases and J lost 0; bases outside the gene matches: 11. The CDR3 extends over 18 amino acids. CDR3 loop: CASSLRSGGGASTDTQYF. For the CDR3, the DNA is TGTGCCAGCAGTCTACGAAGCGGGGGGGGAGCTAGCACAGATACGCAGTATTTT.

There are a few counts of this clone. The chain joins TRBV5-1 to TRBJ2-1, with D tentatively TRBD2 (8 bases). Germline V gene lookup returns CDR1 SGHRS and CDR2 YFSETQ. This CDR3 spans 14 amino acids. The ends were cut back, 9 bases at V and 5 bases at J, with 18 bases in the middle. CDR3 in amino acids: CATSSGGQNNEQFF. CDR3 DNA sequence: TGCGCCACCTCAAGCGGGGGACAGAACAATGAGCAGTTCTTC.

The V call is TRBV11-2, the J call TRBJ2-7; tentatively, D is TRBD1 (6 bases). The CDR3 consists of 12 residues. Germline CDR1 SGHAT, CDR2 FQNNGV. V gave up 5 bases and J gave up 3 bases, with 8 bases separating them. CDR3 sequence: CASSPGHYEQYF. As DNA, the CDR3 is TGTGCCAGCAGCCCGGGACACTACGAGCAGTACTTC.

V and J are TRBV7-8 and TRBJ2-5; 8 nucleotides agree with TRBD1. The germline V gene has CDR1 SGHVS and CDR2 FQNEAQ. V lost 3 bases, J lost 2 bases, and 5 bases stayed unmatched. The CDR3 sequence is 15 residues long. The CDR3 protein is CASSFLGQVQETQYF. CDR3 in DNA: TGTGCCAGCAGCTTTTTGGGACAGGTACAAGAGACCCAGTACTTC.

The DNA for the CDR3 is TGTGCCAGCAGCTTAGCCGAGGGCCATGAGCAGTTCTTC. Its translation is CASSLAEGHEQFF. V is TRBV11-3 and J is TRBJ2-1; tentatively, D is TRBD2 (5 bases). CDR1 SGHNT and CDR2 YENEEA come from the germline V gene. V shed 1 base and J shed 8 bases, with 9 bases lying between them. This CDR3 is built from 13 residues.

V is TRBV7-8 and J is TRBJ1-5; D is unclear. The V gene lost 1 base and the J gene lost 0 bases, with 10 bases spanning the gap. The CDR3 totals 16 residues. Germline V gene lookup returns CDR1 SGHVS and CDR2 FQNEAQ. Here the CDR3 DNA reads TGTGCCAGCAGCTTAGGAGGTAGATATAGCAATCAGCCCCAGCATTTT. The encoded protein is CASSLGGRYSNQPQHF.

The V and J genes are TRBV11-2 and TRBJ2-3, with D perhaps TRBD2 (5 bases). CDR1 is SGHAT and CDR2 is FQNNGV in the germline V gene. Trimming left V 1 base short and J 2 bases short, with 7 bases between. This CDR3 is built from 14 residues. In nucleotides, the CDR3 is TGTGCCAGCAGCTTAGGAGGGTACACAGATACGCAGTATTTT. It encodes CASSLGGYTDTQYF.

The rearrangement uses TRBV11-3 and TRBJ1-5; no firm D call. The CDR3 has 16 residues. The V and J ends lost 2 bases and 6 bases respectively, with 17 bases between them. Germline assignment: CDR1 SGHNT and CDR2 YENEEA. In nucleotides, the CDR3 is TGTGCCAGCAGCTTAAAGGAGTCGGGGAAATGTCAGCCCCAGCATTTT. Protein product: CASSLKESGKCQPQHF.

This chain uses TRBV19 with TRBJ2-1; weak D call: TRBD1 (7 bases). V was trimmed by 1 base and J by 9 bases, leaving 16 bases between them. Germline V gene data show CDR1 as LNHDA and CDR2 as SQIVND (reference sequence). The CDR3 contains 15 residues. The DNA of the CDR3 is TGTGCCAGTAGTATAGTGGCGGGGTCAGGGGGTGAGCAGTTCTTC. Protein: CASSIVAGSGGEQFF. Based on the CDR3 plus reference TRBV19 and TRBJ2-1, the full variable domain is DGGITQSPKYLFRKEGQNVTLSCEQNLNHDAMYWYRQDPGQGLRLIYYSQIVNDFQKGDIAEGYSVSREKKESFPLTVTSAQKNPTAFYLCASSIVAGSGGEQFFGPGTRLTVL.

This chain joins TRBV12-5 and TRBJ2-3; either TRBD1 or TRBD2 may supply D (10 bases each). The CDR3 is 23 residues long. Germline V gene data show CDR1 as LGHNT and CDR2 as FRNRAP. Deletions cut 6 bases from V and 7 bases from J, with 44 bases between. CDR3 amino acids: CASGNHAPKLTGGSGTSVNTQYF. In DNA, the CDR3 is TGTGCTAGTGGCAACCACGCGCCCAAGTTGACAGGGGGCTCAGGGACTAGCGTAAATACGCAGTATTTT. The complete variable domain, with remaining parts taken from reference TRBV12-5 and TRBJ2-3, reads DARVTQTPRHKVTEMGQEVTMRCQPILGHNTVFWYRQTMMQGLELLAYFRNRAPLDDSGMPKDRFSAEMPDATLATLKIQPSEPRDSAVYFCASGNHAPKLTGGSGTSVNTQYFGPGTRLTVL.

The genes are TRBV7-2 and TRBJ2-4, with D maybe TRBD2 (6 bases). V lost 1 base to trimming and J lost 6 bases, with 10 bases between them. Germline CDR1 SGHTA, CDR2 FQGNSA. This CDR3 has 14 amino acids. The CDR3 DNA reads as TGTGCCAGCAGCTTAGGGGGAGGCGGAAACATTCAGTACTTC. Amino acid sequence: CASSLGGGGNIQYF.

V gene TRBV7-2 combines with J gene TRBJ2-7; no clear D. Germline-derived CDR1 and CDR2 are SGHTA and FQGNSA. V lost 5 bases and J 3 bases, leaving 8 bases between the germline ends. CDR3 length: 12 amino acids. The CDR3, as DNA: TGTGCCAGCAGCCTCCAGGTCTACGAGCAGTACTTC. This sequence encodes CASSLQVYEQYF.

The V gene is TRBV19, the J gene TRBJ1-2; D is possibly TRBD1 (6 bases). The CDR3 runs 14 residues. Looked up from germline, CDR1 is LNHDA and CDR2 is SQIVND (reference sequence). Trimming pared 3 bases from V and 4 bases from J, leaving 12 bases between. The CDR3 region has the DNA TGTGCCAGTAGTATTTTGGGGGCGGTCTATGGCTACACCTTC. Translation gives CASSILGAVYGYTF.

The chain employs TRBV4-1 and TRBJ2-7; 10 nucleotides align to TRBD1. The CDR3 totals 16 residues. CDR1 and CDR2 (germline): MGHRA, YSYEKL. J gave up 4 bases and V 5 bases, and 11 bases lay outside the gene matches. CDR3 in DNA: TGCGCCAGCAGCTACGCCGGACCGGGACAGGGGTACGAGCAGTACTTC. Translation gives CASSYAGPGQGYEQYF.

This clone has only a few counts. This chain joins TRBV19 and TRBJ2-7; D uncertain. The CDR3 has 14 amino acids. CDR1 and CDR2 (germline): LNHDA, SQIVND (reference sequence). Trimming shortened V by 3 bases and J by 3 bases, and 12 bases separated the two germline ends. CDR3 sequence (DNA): TGTGCCAGTAGTATCGTTGGGTCAGGCTACGAGCAGTACTTC. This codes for CASSIVGSGYEQYF.

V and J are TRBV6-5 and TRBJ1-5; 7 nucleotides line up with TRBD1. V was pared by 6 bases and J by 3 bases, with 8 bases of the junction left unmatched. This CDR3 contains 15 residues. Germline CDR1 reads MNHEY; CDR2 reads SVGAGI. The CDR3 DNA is TGTGCCAGCAGCCCCGACGGGACAGTCAATCAGCCCCAGCATTTT. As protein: CASSPDGTVNQPQHF.

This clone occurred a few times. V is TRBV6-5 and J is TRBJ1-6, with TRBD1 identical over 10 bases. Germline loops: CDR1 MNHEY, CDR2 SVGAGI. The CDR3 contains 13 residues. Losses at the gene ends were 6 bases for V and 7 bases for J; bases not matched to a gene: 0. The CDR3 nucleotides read TGTGCCAGCAGGGGACAGGGGAATTCACCCCTCCACTTT. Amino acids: CASRGQGNSPLHF.

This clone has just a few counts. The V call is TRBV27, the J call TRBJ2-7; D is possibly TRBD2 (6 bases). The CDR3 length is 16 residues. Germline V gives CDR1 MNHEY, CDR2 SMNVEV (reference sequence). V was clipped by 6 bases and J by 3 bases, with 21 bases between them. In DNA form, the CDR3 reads TGTGCCAGCAGCTCTCCGGGTAGGGGAGGTTTCTACGAGCAGTACTTC. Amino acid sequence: CASSSPGRGGFYEQYF.

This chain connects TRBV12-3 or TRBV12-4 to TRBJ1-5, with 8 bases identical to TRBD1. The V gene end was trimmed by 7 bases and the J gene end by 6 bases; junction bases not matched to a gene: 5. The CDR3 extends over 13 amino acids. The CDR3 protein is CASTVQGAQPQHF. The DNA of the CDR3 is TGTGCCAGCACCGTTCAGGGGGCTCAGCCCCAGCATTTT.

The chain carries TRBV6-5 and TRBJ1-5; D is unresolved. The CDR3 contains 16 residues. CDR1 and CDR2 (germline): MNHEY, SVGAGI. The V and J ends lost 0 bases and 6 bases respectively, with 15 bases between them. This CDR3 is CASSYSNRVAGQPQHF. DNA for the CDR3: TGTGCCAGCAGTTACTCGAACCGAGTAGCTGGTCAGCCCCAGCATTTT.

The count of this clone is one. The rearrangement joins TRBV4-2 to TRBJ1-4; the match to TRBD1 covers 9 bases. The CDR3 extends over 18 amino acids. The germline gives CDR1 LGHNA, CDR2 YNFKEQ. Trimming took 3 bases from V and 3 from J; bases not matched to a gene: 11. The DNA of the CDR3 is TGTGCCAGCAGCCAGCCCCCGGGACAGGGTCGCTCTAATGAAAAACTGTTTTTT. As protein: CASSQPPGQGRSNEKLFF.

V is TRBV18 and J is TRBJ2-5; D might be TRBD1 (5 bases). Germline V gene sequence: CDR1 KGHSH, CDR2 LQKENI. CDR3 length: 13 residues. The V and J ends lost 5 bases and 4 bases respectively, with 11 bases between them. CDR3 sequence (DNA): TGTGCCAGCTCATTTGGACAAGGAGAGACCCAGTACTTC. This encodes CASSFGQGETQYF.